The rows below give T cell receptor beta chains drawn from one sample of a study of blood T cells in healthy people across ages. TCRdb used MiXCR to reprocess the 5' RACE reads, holding one entry per CDR3 protein. The data hold about a million distinct CDR3 sequences, with more than 30% observed a single time. The sample consisted of blood. Every receptor here comes from a man younger than 30 in good health. Both conserved end residues are part of each CDR3. The D gene is left open where the match is weak. Size is stated for part of the rows, as once, few or many counts, or as a class when the clone is expanded.

-	TRBV6-2/TRBV6-3	TRBJ1-1	-	TGTGCCAGCACCCGTTTTAGGGGGGATGAAGCTTTCTTT	CASTRFRGDEAFF
TRBD2	TRBV6-2/TRBV6-3	TRBJ2-1	-	TGTGCCAGCAATCCGGGACTAGCGGGGGTTGAGCAGTTCTTC	CASNPGLAGVEQFF
-	TRBV6-1	TRBJ1-2	few	TGTGCCAGCAGTGAAATGGGAAACTATGGCTACACCTTC	CASSEMGNYGYTF
-	TRBV29-1	TRBJ1-1	few	TGCAGCGTGAGGAGAGGGACCAACACTGAAGCTTTCTTT	CSVRRGTNTEAFF
TRBD1	TRBV20-1	TRBJ1-1	few	TGCAGTGCTAGGCGGGACAGTCCTTTAATGAACACTGAAGCTTTCTTT	CSARRDSPLMNTEAFF
TRBD1	TRBV13	TRBJ2-7	-	TGTACCAGCAGCTCAGGGGGTGACGGTTACGAGCAGTACTTC	CTSSSGGDGYEQYF
TRBD1	TRBV2	TRBJ2-1	-	TGTGCCAGCAGTGAAGAGAGCCGGACAGGGGGAGACAATGAGCAGTTCTTC	CASSEESRTGGDNEQFF
-	TRBV28	TRBJ2-3	few	TGTGCCAGCAGTTTAGCGGCAGGCTACACAGATACGCAGTATTTT	CASSLAAGYTDTQYF
-	TRBV6-2/TRBV6-3	TRBJ2-3	-	TGTGCCAGCAAGGAGGCCAGGGGACTAACTTGGGATACGCAGTATTTT	CASKEARGLTWDTQYF
-	TRBV28	TRBJ2-1	-	TGTGCCAGCAGCTCCGGGACTGGCGTTCTCTACAATGAGCAGTTCTTC	CASSSGTGVLYNEQFF
-	TRBV3-1	TRBJ2-1	-	TGTGCCAGCAGCCAAGATGGAGATTTCGACAATGAGCAGTTCTTC	CASSQDGDFDNEQFF
-	TRBV29-1	TRBJ2-1	few	TGCAGCGTTCGGGCGGCAGGGGTTTACAATGAGCAGTTCTTC	CSVRAAGVYNEQFF
-	TRBV7-9	TRBJ1-1	-	TGTGCCGGCAGTTATACGACGGAAAACACTGAAGCTTTCTTT	CAGSYTTENTEAFF
TRBD1	TRBV4-2	TRBJ2-7	-	TGTGCCAGCAGCCCCAAGGAAAGGGGGCATGAGCAGTACTTC	CASSPKERGHEQYF
TRBD2	TRBV7-4	TRBJ2-2	-	TGTGCCGGATCCTCTAGCGGGGGACGGAACACCGGGGAGCTGTTTTTT	CAGSSSGGRNTGELFF
-	TRBV9	TRBJ2-5	-	TGTGCCAGCAGCGTAGCACAGGGATCCCAAGAGACCCAGTACTTC	CASSVAQGSQETQYF
-	TRBV20-1	TRBJ2-2	-	TGCAGTGCTAGTAATCTCAAGTCGAACACCGGGGAGCTGTTTTTT	CSASNLKSNTGELFF
TRBD2	TRBV4-2	TRBJ2-4	-	TGTGCCAGCAGCCAAGATCAGCACGGGGGGGGAGCCAAAAACATTCAGTACTTC	CASSQDQHGGGAKNIQYF
TRBD1	TRBV20-1	TRBJ2-3	-	TGCAGTGCTAGGGGGACAGGCCCCATAACGACCACAGATACGCAGTATTTT	CSARGTGPITTTDTQYF
-	TRBV13	TRBJ2-1	many	TGTGCCAGCAGTTCCGACTTCCCGAGCTCCTACAATGAGCAGTTCTTC	CASSSDFPSSYNEQFF
-	TRBV6-1	TRBJ2-4	few	TGTGCCAGCACCCCACGAGGGGGTTTGGGCAAAAACATTCAGTACTTC	CASTPRGGLGKNIQYF
TRBD2	TRBV12-3/TRBV12-4	TRBJ2-3	-	TGTGCCAGCAGTTGGGGACTAGCGGGGACCACAGATATGCAGTATTTT	CASSWGLAGTTDMQYF
-	TRBV7-9	TRBJ1-2	few	TGTGCCAGCAGCTTAGGGGGGATCTCCTATGGCTACACCTTC	CASSLGGISYGYTF
-	TRBV4-2	TRBJ2-3	few	TGTGCCAGCAGTCATATGGGGGGCACAGATACGCAGTATTTT	CASSHMGGTDTQYF
TRBD1	TRBV4-3	TRBJ2-2	few	TGCGCCAGCAGGACCGGGACAGGGTCTTCAAGTGGGGAGCTGTTTTTT	CASRTGTGSSSGELFF
-	TRBV7-9	TRBJ2-5	-	TGTGCCAGCAGCTTAGCGCAAGGGGACCAAGAGACCCAGTACTTC	CASSLAQGDQETQYF
-	TRBV6-5	TRBJ1-6	-	TGTGCCAGCAGTTACTCTCGAACTTCACCCCTCCACTTT	CASSYSRTSPLHF
-	TRBV12-3/TRBV12-4	TRBJ1-2	few	TGTGCCAGCAGTTCATGGAGGTTCAGGGCTAACTATGGCTACACCTTC	CASSSWRFRANYGYTF
-	TRBV6-2/TRBV6-3	TRBJ1-5	-	TGTGCCAGCAGTTACGGGCTAATTAATCAGCCCCAGCATTTT	CASSYGLINQPQHF
-	TRBV30	TRBJ1-1	-	TGTGTCTGGAGACAGATGAACACTGAAGCTTTCTTT	CVWRQMNTEAFF
-	TRBV28	TRBJ2-1	-	TGTGCCAGCAGTTTAAGTGGGGGGGCCCCCTACAATGAGCAGTTCTTC	CASSLSGGAPYNEQFF
TRBD1	TRBV5-1	TRBJ1-1	few	TGCGCCAGCAGTTTTCTCGACAGGGACAACACTGAAGCTTTCTTT	CASSFLDRDNTEAFF
TRBD1	TRBV6-2/TRBV6-3	TRBJ1-2	-	TGTGCCAGCAGGGGGACAGAAGTAAACTATGGCTACACCTTC	CASRGTEVNYGYTF
-	TRBV12-3/TRBV12-4	TRBJ2-3	-	TGTGCCAGCAGTTTCAACGGGGTGGATACGCAGTATTTT	CASSFNGVDTQYF
TRBD1	TRBV5-6	TRBJ1-4	few	TGTGCCAGCAGCTCATCGGGACAGCGTTATGAAAAACTGTTTTTT	CASSSSGQRYEKLFF